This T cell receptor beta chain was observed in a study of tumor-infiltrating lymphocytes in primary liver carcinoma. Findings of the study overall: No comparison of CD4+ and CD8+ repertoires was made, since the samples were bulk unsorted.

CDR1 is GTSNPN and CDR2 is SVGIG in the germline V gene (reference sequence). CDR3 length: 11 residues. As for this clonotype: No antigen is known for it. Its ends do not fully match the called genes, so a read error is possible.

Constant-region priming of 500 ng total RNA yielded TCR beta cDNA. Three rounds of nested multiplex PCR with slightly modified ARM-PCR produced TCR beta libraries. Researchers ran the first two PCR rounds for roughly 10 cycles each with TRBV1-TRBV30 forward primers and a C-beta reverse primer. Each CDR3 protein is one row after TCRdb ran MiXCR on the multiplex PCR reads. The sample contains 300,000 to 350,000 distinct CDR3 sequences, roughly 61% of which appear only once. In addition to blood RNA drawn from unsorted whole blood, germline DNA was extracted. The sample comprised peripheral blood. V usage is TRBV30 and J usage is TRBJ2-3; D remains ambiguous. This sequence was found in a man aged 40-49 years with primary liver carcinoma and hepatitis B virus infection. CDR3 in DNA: TGTGCCCGGAGTGTTAGCGATACGCAGTATTTT. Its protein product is CARSVSDTQYF.